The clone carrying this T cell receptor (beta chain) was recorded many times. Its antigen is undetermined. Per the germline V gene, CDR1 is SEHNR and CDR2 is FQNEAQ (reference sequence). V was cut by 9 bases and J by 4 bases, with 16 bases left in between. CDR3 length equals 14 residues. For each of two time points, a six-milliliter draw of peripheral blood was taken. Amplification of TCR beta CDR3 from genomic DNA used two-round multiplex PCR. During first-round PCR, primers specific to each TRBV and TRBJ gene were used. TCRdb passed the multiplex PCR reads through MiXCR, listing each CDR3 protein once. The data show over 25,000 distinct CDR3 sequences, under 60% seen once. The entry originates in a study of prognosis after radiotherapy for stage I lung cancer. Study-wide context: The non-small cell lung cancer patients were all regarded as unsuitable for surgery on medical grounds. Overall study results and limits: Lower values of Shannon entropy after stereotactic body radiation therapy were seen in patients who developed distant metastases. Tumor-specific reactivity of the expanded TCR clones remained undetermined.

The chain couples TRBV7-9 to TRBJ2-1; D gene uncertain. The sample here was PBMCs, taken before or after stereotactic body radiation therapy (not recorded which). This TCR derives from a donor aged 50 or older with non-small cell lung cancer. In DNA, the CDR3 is TGTGCCAGTCGTGCAGAGGCACTTTACAATGAGCAGTTCTTC. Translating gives CASRAEALYNEQFF.